Below are 17 T cell receptor beta chains sequenced from a single sample in a study of OX40 agonist ivuxolimab in advanced cancers. The table came from immunoSEQ multiplex PCR; TCRdb's copy has only in-frame clones and leaves some out. The sample yields some 42,000 clones, over 75% seen once. Source: CD4+ or CD8+ T cells sorted from blood, taken in a trial of the OX40 agonist ivuxolimab. All receptors derive from an adult with an advanced solid tumor such as melanoma, head and neck, liver or kidney cancer.

The chain links TRBV2 to TRBJ2-1; TRBD1 might be the D (5 bases). The CDR3 is 12 amino acids. Per germline, CDR1 SNHLY and CDR2 FYNNEI. V lost 8 bases, J lost 9 bases, and 14 bases lay in between. The CDR3 loop is CASSLVTVEQFF. The DNA for the CDR3 is TGTGCCAGCTCCTTAGTGACAGTTGAGCAGTTCTTC.

The chain links TRBV5-1 to TRBJ2-1; D ambiguous. The germline V gene has CDR1 SGHRS and CDR2 YFSETQ. Trimming took 4 bases from V and 7 from J, leaving 15 bases between them. CDR3 length equals 14 residues. CDR3 DNA sequence: TGCGCCAGCAGCCGCATAATCGATAGGAATGAGCAGTTCTTC. As protein: CASSRIIDRNEQFF.

V usage is TRBV18 and J usage is TRBJ1-4; 7 bases line up with TRBD1. V lost 6 bases, J lost 8 bases, and 12 bases stayed unmatched. The CDR3 loop spans 15 amino acids. CDR1 is KGHSH, CDR2 LQKENI, per germline. Here the CDR3 reads CASSRPGQTIEKLFF. DNA for the CDR3: TGTGCCAGCTCGCGTCCGGGACAGACAATAGAAAAACTGTTTTTT. Combining the CDR3 with reference TRBV18 and TRBJ1-4 gives the whole variable domain NAGVMQNPRHLVRRRGQEARLRCSPMKGHSHVYWYRQLPEEGLKFMVYLQKENIIDESGMPKERFSAEFPKEGPSILRIQQVVRGDSAAYFCASSRPGQTIEKLFFGSGTQLSVL.

With respect to this clone: Germline and junction disagree at one end, which may indicate a read error. This chain connects TRBV6-1 to TRBJ1-2, with 7 bases lining up with TRBD1. The CDR3 loop spans 15 amino acids. Germline values: CDR1 MNHNS, CDR2 SASEGT. The CDR3, as DNA: TGTACCAGCAGTCTATATGAACAGGGGAACTATGGCTACACCTTC. Residues: CTSSLYEQGNYGYTF.

The CDR3 DNA reads TGCGCCAGCAGTGAGAGTGAGTGGGACCCCTTACGGTACGAGCAGTACGTC. Protein: CASSESEWDPLRYEQYV. The chain recombines TRBV10-1 with TRBJ2-7; D tentatively reads TRBD1 or TRBD2 (5 bases each). The CDR3 runs to 17 residues. In germline, CDR1 is WNHNN, CDR2 SYGVQD (reference sequence). Trimming took off 2 bases at V and 4 bases at J, with 21 bases between the two ends.

The chain carries TRBV11-3 and TRBJ2-5, with 7 bases matching TRBD2. This CDR3 has 14 amino acids. The V gene end was trimmed by 5 bases and the J gene end by 7 bases; junction bases not matched to a gene: 10. CDR1 is SGHNT, CDR2 YENEEA, per germline. For the CDR3, the DNA is TGTGCCAGCAGCCCCGGTGGGGAGGGAGGGACCCAGTACTTC. It is translated as CASSPGGEGGTQYF.

This sequence joins TRBV14 and TRBJ2-7; unclear D gene. The V end lost 4 bases, the J end lost 1 base, and 11 bases lay between the germline ends. Germline V gene lookup returns CDR1 SGHDN and CDR2 FVKESK. The CDR3 covers 14 residues. The CDR3 spells CASSPRLGSYEQYV. DNA for the CDR3: TGTGCCAGCAGCCCCCGCCTGGGGTCCTACGAGCAGTACGTC.

The V call is TRBV7-2, the J call TRBJ1-2; D not certain. This CDR3 is 13 amino acids long. CDR1 is SGHTA and CDR2 is FQGNSA in the germline V gene. The ends were cut back, 5 bases at V and 4 bases at J, with 11 bases in the middle. CDR3 residues: CASSPRTGYGYTF. The CDR3 nucleotides read TGTGCCAGCAGCCCTCGCACGGGCTATGGCTACACCTTC.

This clone occurred a few times. The CDR3: CASSLGREIRNEQFF. For the CDR3, the DNA is TGTGCCAGCAGTTTAGGGCGGGAGATTCGCAATGAGCAGTTCTTC. The V gene is TRBV27, the J gene TRBJ2-1; the match to TRBD2 covers 7 bases. This CDR3 comprises 15 residues. Looked up from germline, CDR1 is MNHEY and CDR2 is SMNVEV (reference sequence). Losses at the gene ends were 2 bases for V and 6 bases for J; bases not matched to a gene: 7.

The V and J genes are TRBV11-2 and TRBJ1-1, with 12 nucleotides matching TRBD1. The V segment lost 5 bases and the J segment 8 bases; nucleotides outside the gene matches: 6. The CDR3 spans 14 residues. Germline CDR1 reads SGHAT; CDR2 reads FQNNGV. The CDR3 DNA is TGTGCCAGCAGCCCGGGACAGGGGGCATTGGAAGCTTTCTTT. Amino acids: CASSPGQGALEAFF.

The rearrangement uses TRBV30 and TRBJ1-4, with D possibly TRBD1 on 5 matching bases. The germline V and J ends were trimmed by 0 bases and 5 bases, with 7 bases remaining between them. CDR3 length: 13 amino acids. The germline V gene has CDR1 GTSNPN and CDR2 SVGIG (reference sequence). Written as DNA, the CDR3 is TGTGCCTGGAGTGTATGGGGGAATGAAAAACTGTTTTTT. Translation: CAWSVWGNEKLFF.

A note on this clone: A much larger clone is a single base away; this may be a read error. The genes are TRBV5-1 and TRBJ1-1, with D uncertain. The CDR3 has 15 amino acids. Germline loops: CDR1 SGHRS, CDR2 YFSETQ. CDR3 amino acids: CASSLEAPGNTEASF. CDR3 nucleotide sequence: TGCGCCAGCAGCTTGGAGGCACCTGGAAACACTGAAGCTTCCTTT.

This chain connects TRBV7-9 to TRBJ1-1, with 9 bases that match TRBD1. The CDR3 spans 14 residues. Germline V gene sequence: CDR1 SEHNR, CDR2 FQNEAQ (reference sequence). The V segment lost 4 bases and the J segment 8 bases; nucleotides outside the gene matches: 8. In DNA form, the CDR3 reads TGTGCCAGCAGCTCCTACGTCGACAGGGGGGAAGCTTTCTTT. Translation: CASSSYVDRGEAFF. Together with reference TRBV7-9 and TRBJ1-1, the CDR3 gives the full variable domain: DTGVSQNPRHKITKRGQNVTFRCDPISEHNRLYWYRQTLGQGPEFLTYFQNEAQLEKSRLLSDRFSAERPKGSFSTLEIQRTEQGDSAMYLCASSSYVDRGEAFFGQGTRLTVV.

The rearrangement links TRBV11-2 to TRBJ1-2; 8 bases agree with TRBD1. The CDR3 is made up of 16 amino acids. CDR1 and CDR2 (germline): SGHAT, FQNNGV. Germline trimming cut 0 bases from V and 4 bases from J; bases unmatched to any gene: 7. CDR3 protein: CASSLDGGTGGYGYTF. CDR3 in DNA: TGTGCCAGCAGCTTAGATGGGGGCACAGGGGGCTATGGCTACACCTTC.

In this sample, this clone turned up once. The J gene is TRBJ1-4, the V gene TRBV5-4, with 11 bases fitting TRBD1. This CDR3 comprises 14 residues. With 1 base clipped from V and 11 bases from J, the junction kept 4 bases outside the gene matches. Germline V gives CDR1 SGHNT, CDR2 YYREEE (reference sequence). In nucleotides, the CDR3 is TGTGCCAGCAGCTTGCGGACAGGGGGCACGAAACTGTTTTTT. Amino acids: CASSLRTGGTKLFF.

The chain has TRBV5-6 and TRBJ1-4; D is undetermined. The CDR3 consists of 15 residues. Germline V lookup: CDR1 SGHDT, CDR2 YYEEEE. V was cut by 1 base and J by 7 bases, with 14 bases left in between. CDR3 amino acids: CASSLRTGMTEKLFF. The CDR3 nucleotides read TGTGCCAGCAGCTTGAGAACGGGTATGACTGAAAAACTGTTTTTT. Using reference TRBV5-6 and TRBJ1-4 for the parts outside the CDR3, the full variable domain is DAGVTQSPTHLIKTRGQQVTLRCSPKSGHDTVSWYQQALGQGPQFIFQYYEEEERQRGNFPDRFSGHQFPNYSSELNVNALLLGDSALYLCASSLRTGMTEKLFFGSGTQLSVL.

This clone came up once. DNA of the CDR3: TGCGCCAGCAGCCCACAGCGGCAGGGGGAAAAACTGTTTTTT. This translates into CASSPQRQGEKLFF. The J gene is TRBJ1-4, the V gene TRBV5-1; maybe TRBD1 (6 bases). The CDR3 length is 14 residues. Germline assignment: CDR1 SGHRS and CDR2 YFSETQ. Trimming cost V 4 bases and J 8 bases, with 15 bases left between them.